This is a list of T cell receptor beta chains from one sample in a study of PD-1 blockade in mismatch repair-deficient tumors. The table came from immunoSEQ multiplex PCR; TCRdb's copy has only in-frame clones and leaves some out. Seen here are about 79,000 clones, around 80% observed once, and the top ten hold roughly 6%. Sequences were derived from peripheral blood, sampled 44 weeks after starting pembrolizumab. These receptors came from an adult with mismatch repair-deficient cancer. Both conserved end residues are part of each CDR3. Each record gives: D gene, clone size, V gene, J gene, CDR3 DNA, CDR3 protein. The D gene is left open where the match is weak. Some rows mark clone size as missing; the rest say once, few, many or name a class of expanded clone.

>-|-|TRBV5-8|TRBJ2-2
TGTGCCAGCAGCTTGCCACGAGAGGGAGCGAACACCGGGGAGCTGTTTTTT
CASSLPREGANTGELFF
>-|-|TRBV27|TRBJ1-2
TGTGCCAGCAGTTTGGAACCCAGGTCAATTAATGGCTACACCTTC
CASSLEPRSINGYTF
>TRBD2|-|TRBV11-2|TRBJ2-7
TGTGCCAGCAGCTCACTCCGAGGAAGCGGGAGACCCCCCTACGAGCAGTACTTC
CASSSLRGSGRPPYEQYF
>-|-|TRBV29-1|TRBJ2-7
TGCAGCGTCCTCCGAAGTGGAGGAGGGGGACAGTACTTC
CSVLRSGGGGQYF
>-|-|TRBV9|TRBJ2-3
TGTGCCAGCAGCGTAGCAAGTAACACAGATACGCAGTATTTT
CASSVASNTDTQYF
>TRBD2|few|TRBV9|TRBJ2-7
TGTGCCAGCAGCGTAACTAGCGGATCCTACGAGCAGTACTTC
CASSVTSGSYEQYF
>-|-|TRBV5-6|TRBJ2-1
TGTGCCAGCAGCTTTAACAGGGTCAATGAGCAGTTCTTC
CASSFNRVNEQFF
>TRBD2|few|TRBV6-1|TRBJ2-6
TGTGCCAGCAGTGAAATTTGGGGGAGGGGCTCTGGGGCCAACGTCCTGACTTTC
CASSEIWGRGSGANVLTF
>-|-|TRBV7-9|TRBJ2-7
TGTGCCAGCAGCTTAGGATACATTTCCTACGAGCAGTACTTC
CASSLGYISYEQYF
>TRBD1|-|TRBV11-3|TRBJ2-2
TGTGCCAGCATCTTGGGGACAGGGGTTACCGGGGAGCTGTTTTTT
CASILGTGVTGELFF
>-|-|TRBV19|TRBJ2-3
TGTGCCAGTAGTGCAGGAGGGGCCTTATCTAGCACAGATACGCAGTATTTT
CASSAGGALSSTDTQYF
>-|once|TRBV7-8|TRBJ2-3
TGTGCCAGCAGCCTAGGAGCTAGCACAGATACGCAGTATTTT
CASSLGASTDTQYF
>-|-|TRBV21-1|TRBJ2-7
TGTGCCAGCAGCAAAGCGCCCGCTTTCTACGAGCAGTACTTC
CASSKAPAFYEQYF
>TRBD2|-|TRBV5-1|TRBJ2-1
TGCGCCAGCAGTCTGCTGGGAGGGAGCTACAATGAGCAGTTCTTC
CASSLLGGSYNEQFF
>-|-|TRBV18|TRBJ1-5
TGTGCCAGCTCACCACGCCTCTCGGAGCCCCAGCATTTT
CASSPRLSEPQHF
>-|-|TRBV2|TRBJ1-5
TGTGCCAGCAGTGAAGGGCCAGGTGATCAGCCCCAGCATTTT
CASSEGPGDQPQHF
>-|-|TRBV21-1|TRBJ2-5
TGTGCCAGCTCCCCAGGGGCCCAAGAGACCCAGTACTTC
CASSPGAQETQYF
>-|once|TRBV19|TRBJ2-6
TGTGCCAGTAGTATAGCTGGGGCCAACGTCCTGACTTTC
CASSIAGANVLTF
>-|-|TRBV12-5|TRBJ2-5
TGTGCTAGTGGCGCCCAAGAGACCCAGTACTTC
CASGAQETQYF
>TRBD2|-|TRBV19|TRBJ2-7
TGTGCCAGTAGTAACGCGGCGGGAGGCCCCTACGAGCAGTACTTC
CASSNAAGGPYEQYF
>TRBD2|-|TRBV6-5|TRBJ2-7
TGTGCCGGGACTAGCGGGACATACGAGCAGTACTTC
CAGTSGTYEQYF
>TRBD1|-|TRBV11-2|TRBJ2-1
TGTGCCAGCAGGCGTCCGGGACAGGGTTCCTACAATGAGCAGTTCTTC
CASRRPGQGSYNEQFF
>TRBD2|-|TRBV29-1|TRBJ2-1
TGCAGCGTGGCCTCGGGACTAGCGTACTACAATGAGCAGTTCTTC
CSVASGLAYYNEQFF
>-|-|TRBV11-2|TRBJ2-7
TGTGCCAGCAGCCGTGGAGGAGCTGAGCGCGAGCAGTACTTC
CASSRGGAEREQYF
>-|-|TRBV19|TRBJ2-1
TGTGCCAGTAGTCCCGACCGAACCGGTGGGGATGAGCAGTTCTTC
CASSPDRTGGDEQFF
>TRBD2|-|TRBV29-1|TRBJ2-7
TGCAGCGTCCGGGAGGGGACCTACGAGCAGTACTTC
CSVREGTYEQYF
>-|once|TRBV6-5|TRBJ1-1
TGTGCCAGCAGTTACAGCACGGGGGAAGCTTTCTTT
CASSYSTGEAFF
>-|-|TRBV6-5|TRBJ1-4
TGTGCCAGCAGGCGTAGGCCGAATGAAAAACTGTTTTTT
CASRRRPNEKLFF
>-|once|TRBV10-3|TRBJ2-1
TGTGCCATCAGTTACCATGGGGGCGCAGACAATGAGCAGTTCTTC
CAISYHGGADNEQFF
>TRBD1|-|TRBV6-5|TRBJ2-3
TGTGCCAGCAGCTACGGACAGGGGGCGTCCGATACGCAGTATTTT
CASSYGQGASDTQYF